The rows below give T cell receptor beta chains drawn from one sample of a study of blood T cell repertoires in COVID-19. The repertoire was sequenced with immunoSEQ multiplex PCR; TCRdb's copy has only in-frame clones and lacks some. Among more than 130,000 clones, roughly 90% were seen once, and the ten largest hold about 11%. Sequenced: peripheral blood. All receptors come from a man in his fifties with active or convalescent COVID-19. CDR3s include the opening cysteine and the closing phenylalanine or tryptophan. The order of the fields is J gene, V gene, D gene, clone size, CDR3 protein, CDR3 DNA. The D gene is left open where the match is weak. Not every row has a clone size; where given, it reads once, few, many or a size class.

J: TRBJ2-5; V: TRBV5-1; D: TRBD1; size: -; CDR3: CASSLENRGWETQYF; DNA: TGCGCCAGCAGCTTGGAAAACAGGGGCTGGGAGACCCAGTACTTC
J: TRBJ1-2; V: TRBV18; D: TRBD1; size: -; CDR3: CASSPNRDRFFYGYTF; DNA: TGTGCCAGCTCACCTAACCGGGACAGGTTTTTTTATGGCTACACCTTC
J: TRBJ2-5; V: TRBV9; D: TRBD2; size: -; CDR3: CASSVGTSGSVRETQYF; DNA: TGTGCCAGCAGCGTAGGGACTAGCGGGAGTGTGAGAGAGACCCAGTACTTC
J: TRBJ1-6; V: TRBV7-9; D: TRBD1; size: -; CDR3: CASCRQGQNSPLHF; DNA: TGTGCCAGCTGTCGACAGGGGCAAAATTCACCCCTCCACTTT
J: TRBJ2-7; V: TRBV30; D: -; size: -; CDR3: CAWSAVYEQYF; DNA: TGTGCCTGGAGTGCCGTCTACGAGCAGTACTTC
J: TRBJ2-3; V: TRBV9; D: -; size: once; CDR3: CASSVDPGVRRGYTDTQYF; DNA: TGTGCCAGCAGCGTAGATCCGGGTGTTCGGCGGGGCTACACAGATACGCAGTATTTT
J: TRBJ1-5; V: TRBV28; D: -; size: once; CDR3: CASSSSGVRSNQPQHF; DNA: TGTGCCAGCAGTTCGTCAGGGGTAAGAAGCAATCAGCCCCAGCATTTT
J: TRBJ1-1; V: TRBV6-2/TRBV6-3; D: -; size: -; CDR3: CASSYLRNTEAFF; DNA: TGTGCCAGCAGTTACCTGAGAAACACTGAAGCTTTCTTT
J: TRBJ1-1; V: TRBV9; D: TRBD1; size: -; CDR3: CASSPPHGQGLEAFF; DNA: TGTGCCAGCAGCCCTCCCCATGGACAGGGGTTGGAAGCTTTCTTT
J: TRBJ2-5; V: TRBV5-1; D: TRBD2; size: -; CDR3: CASSLVLAGGMYQETQYF; DNA: TGCGCCAGCAGCTTGGTACTAGCGGGAGGGATGTACCAAGAGACCCAGTACTTC
J: TRBJ1-1; V: TRBV7-2; D: -; size: -; CDR3: CASSLAGAGRDTEAFF; DNA: TGTGCCAGCAGCTTAGCAGGGGCAGGGAGGGACACTGAAGCTTTCTTT
J: TRBJ2-7; V: TRBV28; D: -; size: -; CDR3: CASETRTSYEQYF; DNA: TGTGCCAGCGAGACCCGGACAAGCTACGAGCAGTACTTC
J: TRBJ2-7; V: TRBV19; D: TRBD2; size: -; CDR3: CASSSGTSETYEQYF; DNA: TGTGCCAGTAGCTCCGGGACTAGCGAGACCTACGAGCAGTACTTC
J: TRBJ1-1; V: TRBV4-1; D: TRBD1; size: -; CDR3: CASSQEEGAGEAFF; DNA: TGCGCCAGCAGCCAAGAGGAGGGGGCGGGTGAAGCTTTCTTT
J: TRBJ2-4; V: TRBV5-1; D: TRBD2; size: -; CDR3: CASSSAGGQNIQYF; DNA: TGCGCCAGCAGCTCTGCGGGAGGTCAAAACATTCAGTACTTC
J: TRBJ1-1; V: TRBV19; D: TRBD1; size: -; CDR3: CASSRQGANTEAFF; DNA: TGTGCCAGTAGTAGACAGGGGGCAAACACTGAAGCTTTCTTT
J: TRBJ2-1; V: TRBV11-3; D: -; size: -; CDR3: CASSLEGSPRRHEQFF; DNA: TGTGCCAGCAGCTTAGAAGGTAGCCCCAGGAGGCATGAGCAGTTCTTC
J: TRBJ2-7; V: TRBV7-3; D: -; size: -; CDR3: CASSLTAGSYEQYF; DNA: TGTGCCAGCAGCTTAACGGCAGGCTCCTACGAGCAGTACTTC
J: TRBJ2-7; V: TRBV7-3; D: -; size: -; CDR3: CASSSRGGEEQYF; DNA: TGTGCCAGCAGTTCACGCGGAGGGGAGGAGCAGTACTTC
J: TRBJ2-1; V: TRBV5-1; D: -; size: -; CDR3: CASSLSGGYNEQFF; DNA: TGCGCCAGCAGCCTGAGTGGAGGGTACAATGAGCAGTTCTTC
J: TRBJ2-3; V: TRBV7-2; D: TRBD2; size: -; CDR3: CASRWGGPTDTQYF; DNA: TGTGCCAGCAGGTGGGGAGGGCCCACAGATACGCAGTATTTT
J: TRBJ2-5; V: TRBV28; D: TRBD2; size: -; CDR3: CASRGLAGGYQETQYF; DNA: TGTGCCAGCAGGGGACTAGCGGGAGGGTACCAAGAGACCCAGTACTTC
J: TRBJ1-4; V: TRBV4-1; D: TRBD1; size: -; CDR3: CASSPGQGATNEKLFF; DNA: TGCGCCAGCAGCCCCGGACAGGGCGCAACTAATGAAAAACTGTTTTTT
J: TRBJ2-5; V: TRBV3-1/TRBV3-2; D: TRBD2; size: -; CDR3: CASATSGSETQYF; DNA: TGTGCCAGCGCAACTAGCGGGAGTGAGACCCAGTACTTC
J: TRBJ2-5; V: TRBV7-2; D: TRBD1; size: -; CDR3: CASSQVRQGGETQYF; DNA: TGTGCCAGCAGTCAAGTGCGACAGGGTGGGGAGACCCAGTACTTC
J: TRBJ1-1; V: TRBV4-2; D: -; size: -; CDR3: CASSQVTAGNTEAFF; DNA: TGTGCCAGCAGCCAAGTAACAGCTGGGAACACTGAAGCTTTCTTT
J: TRBJ2-7; V: TRBV18; D: TRBD2; size: -; CDR3: CASSPRPTSGSGDEQYF; DNA: TGTGCCAGCTCACCGAGGCCGACTAGCGGGAGTGGCGACGAGCAGTACTTC
J: TRBJ2-2; V: TRBV7-6; D: -; size: -; CDR3: CASSLGATGELFF; DNA: TGTGCCAGCAGCTTAGGGGCTACCGGGGAGCTGTTTTTT
J: TRBJ2-1; V: TRBV24-1; D: TRBD2; size: -; CDR3: CATSDPTSGRGGEQFF; DNA: TGTGCCACCAGTGACCCCACTAGCGGGCGAGGGGGTGAGCAGTTCTTC
J: TRBJ2-5; V: TRBV9; D: -; size: -; CDR3: CASSLTTRGTQYF; DNA: TGTGCCAGCAGCCTAACCACTCGGGGGACCCAGTACTTC
J: TRBJ1-2; V: TRBV28; D: TRBD1; size: -; CDR3: CASSLATGDGYTF; DNA: TGTGCCAGCAGTTTAGCGACAGGGGATGGCTACACCTTC
J: TRBJ2-2; V: TRBV9; D: -; size: -; CDR3: CASSVDPGGTGELFF; DNA: TGTGCCAGCAGCGTAGACCCAGGAGGCACCGGGGAGCTGTTTTTT
J: TRBJ2-2; V: TRBV24-1; D: -; size: -; CDR3: CATSDQMGARGGELFF; DNA: TGTGCCACCAGTGATCAGATGGGAGCTCGAGGCGGGGAGCTGTTTTTT
J: TRBJ2-3; V: TRBV3-1/TRBV3-2; D: -; size: -; CDR3: CASSHGWREGDTQYF; DNA: TGTGCCAGCAGCCATGGATGGCGGGAAGGGGATACGCAGTATTTT
J: TRBJ2-1; V: TRBV6-2/TRBV6-3; D: TRBD2; size: -; CDR3: CASSYSKTSGRPGNEQFF; DNA: TGTGCCAGCAGTTACAGTAAGACTAGCGGGAGGCCGGGGAATGAGCAGTTCTTC
J: TRBJ1-4; V: TRBV7-9; D: TRBD1; size: -; CDR3: CASTRGDRVSEKLFF; DNA: TGTGCCAGCACCAGGGGGGACAGGGTTTCTGAAAAACTGTTTTTT
J: TRBJ2-2; V: TRBV19; D: TRBD2; size: -; CDR3: CASRTSGRTPGELFF; DNA: TGTGCCAGTAGGACTAGCGGGAGAACGCCCGGGGAGCTGTTTTTT
J: TRBJ2-5; V: TRBV6-5; D: -; size: once; CDR3: CASHEGRQETQYF; DNA: TGTGCCAGCCATGAGGGCAGACAAGAGACCCAGTACTTC
J: TRBJ1-2; V: TRBV7-2; D: TRBD1; size: -; CDR3: CASSLWTGADYYGYTF; DNA: TGTGCCAGCAGCTTATGGACAGGGGCCGATTACTATGGCTACACCTTC
J: TRBJ1-5; V: TRBV30; D: -; size: -; CDR3: CAWNRDSNQPQHF; DNA: TGTGCCTGGAACAGGGATAGCAATCAGCCCCAGCATTTT
J: TRBJ2-1; V: TRBV6-2/TRBV6-3; D: TRBD2; size: -; CDR3: CASSYATGGRNNEQFF; DNA: TGTGCCAGCAGTTACGCGACGGGAGGGCGGAACAATGAGCAGTTCTTC
J: TRBJ2-3; V: TRBV6-6; D: -; size: -; CDR3: CASSLRGSTDTQYF; DNA: TGTGCCAGCAGTCTACGCGGTAGCACAGATACGCAGTATTTT
J: TRBJ2-7; V: TRBV5-4; D: -; size: -; CDR3: CASSAGQMYEQYF; DNA: TGTGCCAGCAGCGCGGGACAGATGTACGAGCAGTACTTC
J: TRBJ2-3; V: TRBV6-4; D: -; size: -; CDR3: CASSDSHRVTDTQYF; DNA: TGTGCCAGCAGTGACTCGCACAGGGTCACAGATACGCAGTATTTT
J: TRBJ2-7; V: TRBV7-3; D: -; size: -; CDR3: CASSRPTVQYF; DNA: TGTGCCAGCAGCCGCCCTACGGTGCAGTACTTC
J: TRBJ1-5; V: TRBV18; D: -; size: -; CDR3: CASSPNYFQPQHF; DNA: TGTGCCAGCTCCCCAAATTATTTTCAGCCCCAGCATTTT
J: TRBJ2-7; V: TRBV24-1; D: -; size: -; CDR3: CATSDLQGGIYEQYF; DNA: TGTGCCACCAGTGATTTGCAGGGGGGAATCTACGAGCAGTACTTC
J: TRBJ2-7; V: TRBV6-2/TRBV6-3; D: -; size: -; CDR3: CASSPRIREQYF; DNA: TGTGCCAGCAGTCCGAGGATCCGCGAGCAGTACTTC
J: TRBJ2-7; V: TRBV28; D: -; size: once; CDR3: CASSGGNPYEQYF; DNA: TGTGCCAGCAGTGGGGGGAACCCCTACGAGCAGTACTTC
J: TRBJ2-5; V: TRBV5-4; D: TRBD1; size: -; CDR3: CASEAGTGRGYRLETQYF; DNA: TGTGCCAGCGAGGCCGGGACAGGGAGGGGGTACCGACTGGAGACCCAGTACTTC
J: TRBJ2-1; V: TRBV6-4; D: -; size: -; CDR3: CASSPGGGPYNEQFF; DNA: TGTGCCAGCAGCCCTGGGGGGGGCCCTTACAATGAGCAGTTCTTC
J: TRBJ2-1; V: TRBV9; D: -; size: -; CDR3: CASSVGGGSSYNEQFF; DNA: TGTGCCAGCAGCGTAGGAGGAGGCAGCTCCTACAATGAGCAGTTCTTC
J: TRBJ1-1; V: TRBV11-3; D: -; size: -; CDR3: CASSFQNTEAFF; DNA: TGTGCCAGCAGCTTTCAGAACACTGAAGCTTTCTTT
J: TRBJ1-6; V: TRBV4-2; D: -; size: -; CDR3: CASSPSLGQYNSPLHF; DNA: TGTGCCAGCAGCCCCAGCCTGGGGCAGTACAATTCACCCCTCCACTTT
J: TRBJ2-5; V: TRBV24-1; D: -; size: once; CDR3: CATSGGKRRETQYF; DNA: TGTGCCACCAGTGGAGGGAAGAGAAGGGAGACCCAGTACTTC
J: TRBJ2-2; V: TRBV5-6; D: -; size: -; CDR3: CASSLVAGYTGELFF; DNA: TGTGCCAGCAGCTTGGTGGCAGGGTACACCGGGGAGCTGTTTTTT
J: TRBJ1-1; V: TRBV28; D: TRBD1; size: -; CDR3: CASSLLEGAYTEAFF; DNA: TGTGCCAGCAGTTTATTAGAGGGGGCTTACACTGAAGCTTTCTTT